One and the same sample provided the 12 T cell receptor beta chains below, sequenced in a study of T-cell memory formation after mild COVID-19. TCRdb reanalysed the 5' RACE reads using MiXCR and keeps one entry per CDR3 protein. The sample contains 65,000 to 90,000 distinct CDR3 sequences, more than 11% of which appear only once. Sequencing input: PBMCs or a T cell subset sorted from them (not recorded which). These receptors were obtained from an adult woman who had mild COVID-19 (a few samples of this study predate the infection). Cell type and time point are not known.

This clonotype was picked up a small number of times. The CDR3 spells CASSSPVGQNSYEQYF. In nucleotides, the CDR3 is TGTGCCAGCAGCTCCCCGGTAGGACAGAACTCCTACGAGCAGTACTTC. The gene calls are TRBV11-3 and TRBJ2-7; D possibly corresponds to TRBD1 (6 bases). The CDR3 has 16 amino acids. Deletions cut 4 bases from V and 0 bases from J, with 16 bases between. Per germline, CDR1 SGHNT and CDR2 YENEEA.

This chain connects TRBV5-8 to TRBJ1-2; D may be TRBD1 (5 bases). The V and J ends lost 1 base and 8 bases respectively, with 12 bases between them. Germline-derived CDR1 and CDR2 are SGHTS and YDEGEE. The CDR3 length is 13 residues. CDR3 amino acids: CASSLYAGPGYTF. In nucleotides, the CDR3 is TGTGCCAGCAGCTTGTACGCAGGGCCAGGCTACACCTTC.

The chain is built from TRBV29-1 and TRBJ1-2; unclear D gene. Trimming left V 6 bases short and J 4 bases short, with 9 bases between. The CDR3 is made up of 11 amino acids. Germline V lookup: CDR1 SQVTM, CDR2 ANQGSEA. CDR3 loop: CSVRSLYGYTF. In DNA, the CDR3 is TGCAGCGTCCGATCTCTCTATGGCTACACCTTC.

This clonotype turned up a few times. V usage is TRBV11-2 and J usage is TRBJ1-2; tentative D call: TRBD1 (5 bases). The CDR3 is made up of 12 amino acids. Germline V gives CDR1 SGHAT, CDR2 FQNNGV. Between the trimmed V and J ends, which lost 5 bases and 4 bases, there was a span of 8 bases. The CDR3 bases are TGTGCCAGCAGCGGGGCGATCTATGGCTACACCTTC. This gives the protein CASSGAIYGYTF.

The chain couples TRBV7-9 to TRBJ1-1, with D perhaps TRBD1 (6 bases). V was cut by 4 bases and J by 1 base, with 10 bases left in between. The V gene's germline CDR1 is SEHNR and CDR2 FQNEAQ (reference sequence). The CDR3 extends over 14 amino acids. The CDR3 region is CASSSGQWNTEAFF. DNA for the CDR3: TGTGCCAGCAGCTCCGGACAGTGGAACACTGAAGCTTTCTTT.

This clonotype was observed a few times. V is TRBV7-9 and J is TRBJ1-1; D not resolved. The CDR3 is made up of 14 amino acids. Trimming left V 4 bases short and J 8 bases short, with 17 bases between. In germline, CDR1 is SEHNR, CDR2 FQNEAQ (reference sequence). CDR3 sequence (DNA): TGTGCCAGCAGCTCACTCCAGGACTTCTCGGAAGCTTTCTTT. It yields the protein CASSSLQDFSEAFF.

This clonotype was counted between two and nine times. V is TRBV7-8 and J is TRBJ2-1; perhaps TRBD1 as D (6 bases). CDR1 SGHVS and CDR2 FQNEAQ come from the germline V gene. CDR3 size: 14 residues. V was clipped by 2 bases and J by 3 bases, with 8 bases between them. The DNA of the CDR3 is TGTGCCAGCAGCTTAATGGACAGCTACAATGAGCAGTTCTTC. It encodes CASSLMDSYNEQFF. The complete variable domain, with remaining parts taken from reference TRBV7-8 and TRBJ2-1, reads GAGVSQSPRYKVAKRGQDVALRCDPISGHVSLFWYQQALGQGPEFLTYFQNEAQLDKSGLPSDRFFAERPEGSVSTLKIQRTQQEDSAVYLCASSLMDSYNEQFFGPGTRLTVL.

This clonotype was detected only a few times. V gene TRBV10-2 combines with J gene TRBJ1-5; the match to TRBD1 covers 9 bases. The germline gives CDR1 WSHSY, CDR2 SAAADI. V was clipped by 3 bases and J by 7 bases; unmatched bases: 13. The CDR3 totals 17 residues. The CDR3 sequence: CASSDLGTGKERQPQHF. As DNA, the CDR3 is TGCGCCAGCAGTGATCTAGGGACAGGGAAAGAAAGGCAGCCCCAGCATTTT.

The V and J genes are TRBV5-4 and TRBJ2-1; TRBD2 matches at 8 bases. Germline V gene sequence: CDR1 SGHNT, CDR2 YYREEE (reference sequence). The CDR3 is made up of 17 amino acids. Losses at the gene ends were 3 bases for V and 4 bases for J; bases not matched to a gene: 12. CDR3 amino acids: CASSSFYSGVGYNEQFF. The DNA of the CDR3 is TGTGCCAGCAGCTCATTCTATAGCGGGGTTGGGTACAATGAGCAGTTCTTC.

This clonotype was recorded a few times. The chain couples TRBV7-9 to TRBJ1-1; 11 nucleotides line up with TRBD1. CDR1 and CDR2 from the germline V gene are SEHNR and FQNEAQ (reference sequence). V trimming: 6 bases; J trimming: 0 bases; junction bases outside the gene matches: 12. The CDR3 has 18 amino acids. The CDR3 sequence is CASRPEGQGARVNTEAFF. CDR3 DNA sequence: TGTGCCAGCAGACCGGAAGGACAGGGGGCGCGGGTGAACACTGAAGCTTTCTTT.

CDR3 protein: CASSTEGRGSYEQYF. The CDR3 DNA is TGCGCCAGCAGCACGGAGGGGCGGGGCTCCTACGAGCAGTACTTC. This chain links TRBV5-1 with TRBJ2-7; possible D gene TRBD2, 6 bases. Per the germline V gene, CDR1 is SGHRS and CDR2 is YFSETQ. The CDR3 covers 15 residues. Deletions cut 4 bases from V and 0 bases from J, with 14 bases between.

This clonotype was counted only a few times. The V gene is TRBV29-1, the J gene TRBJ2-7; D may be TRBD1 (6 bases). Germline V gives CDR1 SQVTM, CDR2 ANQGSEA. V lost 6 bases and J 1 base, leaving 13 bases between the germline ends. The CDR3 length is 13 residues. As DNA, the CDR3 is TGCAGCGTGGGGGACACACCGTCCTACGAGCAGTACTTC. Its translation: CSVGDTPSYEQYF.